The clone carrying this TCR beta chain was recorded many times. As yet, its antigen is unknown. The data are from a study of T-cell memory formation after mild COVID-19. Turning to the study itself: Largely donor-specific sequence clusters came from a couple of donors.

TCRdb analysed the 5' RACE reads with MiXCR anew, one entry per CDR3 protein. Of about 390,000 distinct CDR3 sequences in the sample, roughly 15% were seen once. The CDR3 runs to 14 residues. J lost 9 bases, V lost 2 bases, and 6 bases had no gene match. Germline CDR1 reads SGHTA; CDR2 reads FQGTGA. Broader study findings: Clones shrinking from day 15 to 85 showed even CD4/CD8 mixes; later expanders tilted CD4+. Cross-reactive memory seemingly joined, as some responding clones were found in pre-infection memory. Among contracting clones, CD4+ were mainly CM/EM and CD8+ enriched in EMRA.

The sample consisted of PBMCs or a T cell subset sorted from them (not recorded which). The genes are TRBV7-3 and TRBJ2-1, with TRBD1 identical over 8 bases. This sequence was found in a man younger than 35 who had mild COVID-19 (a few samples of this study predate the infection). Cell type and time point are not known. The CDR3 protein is CASSLGTGNPEQFF. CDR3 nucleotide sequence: TGTGCCAGCAGCTTAGGGACAGGAAATCCTGAGCAGTTCTTC.